The 8 T cell receptor beta chains listed next were all sequenced from one sample in a study of cytomegalovirus exposure and HLA in healthy donors. Only in-frame clones appear in the TCRdb table, and some are missing; sequencing was by immunoSEQ multiplex PCR. This repertoire shows about 190,000 clones, around four fifths found once; its top ten account for less than 8.5%. The material sequenced was PBMCs. These receptors all come from a man younger than 30 in good health and CMV-seropositive.

V gene TRBV30 combines with J gene TRBJ2-1, with TRBD2 matching over 12 bases. Trimming removed 3 bases from V and 13 bases from J; junction bases left unmatched: 10. Germline assignment: CDR1 GTSNPN and CDR2 SVGIG (reference sequence). The CDR3 is 14 amino acids. The CDR3 DNA sequence: TGTGCCTGGAGCCTGGGGCTAGCGGGGGGGGGTCAGTTCTTC. This encodes CAWSLGLAGGGQFF.

This chain links TRBV30 with TRBJ2-1; D unresolved. V was shortened by 0 bases and J by 10 bases, with 10 bases between the two germline ends. The CDR3 contains 12 residues. CDR1 GTSNPN and CDR2 SVGIG come from the germline V gene (reference sequence). CDR3 amino acids: CAWSVVRHEQFF. In DNA, the CDR3 is TGTGCCTGGAGTGTAGTTAGACACGAGCAGTTCTTC.

In DNA, the CDR3 is TGTGCCAGCAGCTCCTCTGCAGGGGCCGGAGTCTCACTCGAGCAGTACTTC. Residues: CASSSSAGAGVSLEQYF. The chain carries TRBV27 and TRBJ2-7, with D perhaps matching TRBD1 (6 bases). Trimming took 6 bases from V and 6 from J, leaving 27 bases between them. From germline, CDR1 is MNHEY and CDR2 SMNVEV (reference sequence). The CDR3 has 17 amino acids.

The rearrangement links TRBV27 to TRBJ2-7, with 8 nucleotides matching TRBD2. J lost 5 bases, V lost 7 bases, and 10 bases had no gene match. CDR1 is MNHEY, CDR2 SMNVEV, per germline (reference sequence). The CDR3 contains 14 residues. CDR3 in DNA: TGTGCCAGCAAAGAATGGAGCGGGAGTAACGAGCAGTACTTC. It specifies CASKEWSGSNEQYF.

The chain combines TRBV30 with TRBJ2-7; tentatively, D is TRBD1 (6 bases). The CDR3 has 12 residues. Germline V gene data show CDR1 as GTSNPN and CDR2 as SVGIG (reference sequence). V was clipped by 3 bases and J by 2 bases, with 8 bases between them. Here the CDR3 DNA reads TGTGCCTGGAGCCGGGACACCTACGAGCAGTACTTC. This sequence encodes CAWSRDTYEQYF.

The V gene is TRBV27, the J gene TRBJ2-7, with D possibly TRBD1 on 7 matching bases. The V gene's germline CDR1 is MNHEY and CDR2 SMNVEV (reference sequence). The CDR3 runs 14 residues. V lost 4 bases and J 3 bases, leaving 13 bases between the germline ends. CDR3 DNA: TGTGCCAGCAGTTCCCGGGGGACAGACTACGAGCAGTACTTC. Translation gives CASSSRGTDYEQYF.

The chain links TRBV5-6 to TRBJ2-7; the D is unclear. The CDR3 runs to 15 residues. Deletions cut 5 bases from V and 2 bases from J, with 17 bases between. CDR1 SGHDT and CDR2 YYEEEE come from the germline V gene. The DNA of the CDR3 is TGTGCCAGCAGGTCTGCTTCTGGGCTTACCTACGAGCAGTACTTC. Amino acids: CASRSASGLTYEQYF.

J is TRBJ2-7 and V is TRBV2; 9 bases match TRBD1. V trimming: 3 bases; J trimming: 4 bases; junction bases outside the gene matches: 7. The CDR3 covers 15 residues. Germline V lookup: CDR1 SNHLY, CDR2 FYNNEI. The CDR3 sequence is CASSDGTGNGYEQYF. The CDR3 region has the DNA TGTGCCAGCAGTGATGGGACAGGGAATGGATACGAGCAGTACTTC.